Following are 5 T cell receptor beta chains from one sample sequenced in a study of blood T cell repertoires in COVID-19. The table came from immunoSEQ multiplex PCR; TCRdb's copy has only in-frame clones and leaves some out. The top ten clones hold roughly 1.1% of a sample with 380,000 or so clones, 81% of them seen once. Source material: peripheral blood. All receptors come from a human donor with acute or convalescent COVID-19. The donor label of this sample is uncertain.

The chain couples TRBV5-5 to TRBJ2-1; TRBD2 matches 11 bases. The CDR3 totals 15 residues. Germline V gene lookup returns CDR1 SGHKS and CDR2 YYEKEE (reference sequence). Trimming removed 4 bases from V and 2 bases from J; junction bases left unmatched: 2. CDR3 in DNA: TGTGCCAGCAGCCTAGCGGGGGGCACCTACAATGAGCAGTTCTTC. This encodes CASSLAGGTYNEQFF.

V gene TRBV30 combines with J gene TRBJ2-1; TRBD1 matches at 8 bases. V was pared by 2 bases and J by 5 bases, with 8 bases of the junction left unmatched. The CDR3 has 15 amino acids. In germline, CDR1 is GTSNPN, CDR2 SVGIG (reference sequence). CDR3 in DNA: TGTGCCTGGAGTTCCCAGGGGGCATACAACAATGAGCAGTTCTTC. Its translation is CAWSSQGAYNNEQFF.

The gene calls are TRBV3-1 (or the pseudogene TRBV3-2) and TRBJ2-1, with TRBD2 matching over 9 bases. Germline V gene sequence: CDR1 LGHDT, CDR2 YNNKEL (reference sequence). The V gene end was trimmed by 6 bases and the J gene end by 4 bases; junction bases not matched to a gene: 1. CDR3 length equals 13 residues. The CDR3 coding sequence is TGTGCCAGCAGGCTAGCGGGGTACAATGAGCAGTTCTTC. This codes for CASRLAGYNEQFF.

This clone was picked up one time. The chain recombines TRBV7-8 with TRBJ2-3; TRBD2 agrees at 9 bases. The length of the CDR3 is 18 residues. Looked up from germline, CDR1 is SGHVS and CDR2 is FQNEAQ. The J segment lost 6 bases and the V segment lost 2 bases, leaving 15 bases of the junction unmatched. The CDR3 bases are TGTGCCAGCAGCTTAACCAATCGGCCAGCGGGGGGTAGGGATACGCAGTATTTT. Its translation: CASSLTNRPAGGRDTQYF.

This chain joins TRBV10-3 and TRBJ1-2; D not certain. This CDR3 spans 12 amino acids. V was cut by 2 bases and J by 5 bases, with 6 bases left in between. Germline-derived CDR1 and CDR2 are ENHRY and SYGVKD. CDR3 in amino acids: CAISEVLYGYTF. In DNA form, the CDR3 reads TGTGCCATCAGTGAGGTGCTATATGGCTACACCTTC.